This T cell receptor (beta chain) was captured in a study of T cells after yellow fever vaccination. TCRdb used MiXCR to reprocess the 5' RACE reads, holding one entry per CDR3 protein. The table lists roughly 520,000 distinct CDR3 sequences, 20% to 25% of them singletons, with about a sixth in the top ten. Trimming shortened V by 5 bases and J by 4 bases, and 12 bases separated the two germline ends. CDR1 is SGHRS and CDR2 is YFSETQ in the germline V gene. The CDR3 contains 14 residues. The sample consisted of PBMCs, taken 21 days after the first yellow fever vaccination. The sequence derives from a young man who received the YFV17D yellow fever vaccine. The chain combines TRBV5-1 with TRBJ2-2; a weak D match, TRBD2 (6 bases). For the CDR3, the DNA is TGCGCCAGCAGGGTGACTAGTGGCACCGGGGAGCTGTTTTTT. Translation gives CASRVTSGTGELFF.